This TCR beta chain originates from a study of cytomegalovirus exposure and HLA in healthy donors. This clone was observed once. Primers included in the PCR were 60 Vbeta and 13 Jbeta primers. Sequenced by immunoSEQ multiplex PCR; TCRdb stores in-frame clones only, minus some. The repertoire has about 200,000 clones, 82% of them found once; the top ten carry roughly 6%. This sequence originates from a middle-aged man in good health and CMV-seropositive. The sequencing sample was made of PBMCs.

The CDR3 nucleotides are TGTGCCAGCAGCCAACCAGGACAGGGAGGGGTTGAAGCTTTCTTT. Protein sequence: CASSQPGQGGVEAFF. The chain is built from TRBV4-2 and TRBJ1-1; 8 bases are shared with TRBD1. The CDR3 is 15 residues long. The junction had 9 bases not matched to a gene; V was cut back by 2 bases and J by 7 bases. Germline lookup yields CDR1 LGHNA and CDR2 YNFKEQ.